The 10 T cell receptor gamma chains given below trace back to one sample, sequenced in a study of γδ T cells in repeated Plasmodium falciparum infection. Flow sorting of PBMC yielded separate Vgamma9/Vdelta2+ and Vdelta2-negative gammadelta T cell populations for bulk repertoire analysis. TCRdb called clones anew from the multiplex PCR reads with CATT. The sample gives some 32,000 gamma-chain clones, approximately 1.5% of which show up once; roughly 21% is in the top ten. Input material: gamma-delta T cells from blood. Receptor source: a pool of human donors (malaria-infected and uninfected, not separated).

Comments on this clone: Given a far larger clone just one base away, this is likely a sequencing read error. The same CDR3 arises from other DNA sequences in this sample as well. The chain employs TRGV4 and TRGJ1 or TRGJ2. The J gene was not available in TCRdb and was assigned here by matching the DNA to germline segments. CDR1 is EGSTGY, CDR2 YDSYTSSV, per germline. The CDR3 is 13 amino acids. CDR3 DNA: TGTGCCACCTGGGTTACGAATTACTATAAGAAACTCTTT. This codes for CATWVTNYYKKLF.

This clone turned up a few times. One base separates it from a far larger clone, so it is likely a read error. The same CDR3 is also encoded by other DNA sequences in this sample. Called V gene: TRGV9; the J gene was not called. Germline CDR1 and CDR2: GITISATS and ISYDGTV (reference sequence). This CDR3 has 13 residues. DNA of the CDR3: TGTGCCTTGTGGGCCGAAAATTATTATAAGAAGCTCTTT. Its protein product is CALWAENYYKKLF.

This clone was seen at least ten times. For this DNA, TCRdb reports the protein of a much larger clone, which diverges at residue 6, most likely from a read error; the protein presented here is translated directly from the DNA. The chain joins TRGV4 to TRGJ1 or TRGJ2. TCRdb does not report a J gene; here it was assigned by matching the DNA to germline references. The ends lost 5 bases at V and 7 bases at J; junction bases unmatched: 11. The CDR3 runs 13 residues. Germline V gene lookup returns CDR1 EGSTGY and CDR2 YDSYTSSV. CDR3 sequence reads: CATWVAGDYKKLF. The CDR3 bases are TGTGCCACCTGGGTCGCCGGGGACTATAAGAAACTCTTT.

This clone was detected ten times or more. The genes are TRGV4 and TRGJ1 or TRGJ2. The J gene comes from matching the DNA to germline here; TCRdb lacks it. V shed 2 bases, J shed 11 bases, and the junction held 12 bases outside the gene matches. Germline V lookup: CDR1 EGSTGY, CDR2 YDSYTSSV. This CDR3 contains 13 residues. The CDR3 region is CATWDVGGREKLF. CDR3 in DNA: TGTGCCACCTGGGATGTGGGGGGGAGAGAGAAACTCTTT.

On this clone itself: The protein that TCRdb holds for this DNA derives from a much larger clone and differs from the translated DNA at residue 3, which likely indicates a read error; the protein shown here is translated from the DNA. V is TRGV3 and J is TRGJ1 or TRGJ2. No J gene is reported in TCRdb; it was inferred here by comparing the DNA with germline. The CDR3 covers 11 residues. Germline-derived CDR1 and CDR2 are VTNTFY and YDVSTARD (reference sequence). CDR3 sequence (DNA): TGTGCCATCTGGGACAGGCCGGCGAAACTCTTT. Translating gives CAIWDRPAKLF.

In this sample, this clone turned up a few times. A far bigger clonotype differs at one base, so this is likely a read error. In the same sample, other DNA sequences code for this CDR3. The J gene is TRGJ1 or TRGJ2, the V gene TRGV3. V dropped 3 bases and J dropped 7; count of bases not matched to a gene: 9. This CDR3 is built from 13 residues. CDR1 is VTNTFY, CDR2 YDVSTARD, per germline (reference sequence). CDR3 DNA sequence: TGTGCCACCTGGGACTACAGGTACTATAAGAAACTCTTT. It translates to CATWDYRYYKKLF.

A few counts support this clone. TCRdb records a much larger clone's protein for this DNA, with a difference at residue 4 that likely arises from a read error; the protein given is the translation of the DNA. The sample carries other DNA sequences with the same CDR3. The rearrangement joins TRGV9 to TRGJ1 or TRGJ2. In the absence of a J gene in TCRdb, the DNA was matched to germline to assign it here. The CDR3 extends over 11 amino acids. The germline V gene encodes CDR1 GITISATS and CDR2 ISYDGTV (reference sequence). The CDR3 sequence is CALREQRKKLF. The CDR3 DNA reads as TGTGCCTTGAGGGAGCAAAGGAAGAAACTCTTT.

Comments on this clone: TCRdb's protein, taken from a much larger clone, differs from this DNA's translation at residue 4, likely owing to a read error; the protein displayed comes from the DNA. V and J are TRGV5 and TRGJ1 or TRGJ2. The J gene, missing from TCRdb, was assigned here through DNA to germline matching. The CDR3 covers 11 residues. The V segment lost 9 bases and the J segment 8 bases; nucleotides outside the gene matches: 10. CDR1 is VINAFY, CDR2 YDVSNSKD, per germline. CDR3 bases: TGTGCCACCCGGGGGGATAATAAGAAACTCTTT. This translates into CATRGDNKKLF.

With regard to this clone: A single base is all that separates this from a far larger clone, so a read error is likely. This CDR3 is also generated by other DNA sequences in the sample. The chain has TRGV9 and TRGJ1 or TRGJ2. Since TCRdb gives no J gene, matching the DNA to germline was used here to assign it. This CDR3 has 14 residues. Germline values: CDR1 GITISATS, CDR2 ISYDGTV (reference sequence). J lost 7 bases, V lost 4 bases, and 13 bases had no gene match. CDR3 sequence: CALWEQRGYYKKLF. The CDR3 nucleotides are TGTGCCTTGTGGGAACAACGGGGTTACTATAAGAAACTCTTT.

This clone was seen a few times. Translating this DNA gives a protein that differs at residue 5 from the TCRdb one, which belongs to a much larger clone; a read error is likely, and the protein shown is this translation. The V gene is TRGV4, the J gene TRGJ1 or TRGJ2. The J gene is not listed in TCRdb, so it was assigned here from a DNA match to germline. J lost 0 bases, V lost 6 bases, and 5 bases had no gene match. There are 13 residues in the CDR3. The V gene's germline CDR1 is EGSTGY and CDR2 YDSYTSSV. The CDR3 is CATWFTNYYKKLF. In nucleotides, the CDR3 is TGTGCCACCTGGTTTACGAATTATTATAAGAAACTCTTT.